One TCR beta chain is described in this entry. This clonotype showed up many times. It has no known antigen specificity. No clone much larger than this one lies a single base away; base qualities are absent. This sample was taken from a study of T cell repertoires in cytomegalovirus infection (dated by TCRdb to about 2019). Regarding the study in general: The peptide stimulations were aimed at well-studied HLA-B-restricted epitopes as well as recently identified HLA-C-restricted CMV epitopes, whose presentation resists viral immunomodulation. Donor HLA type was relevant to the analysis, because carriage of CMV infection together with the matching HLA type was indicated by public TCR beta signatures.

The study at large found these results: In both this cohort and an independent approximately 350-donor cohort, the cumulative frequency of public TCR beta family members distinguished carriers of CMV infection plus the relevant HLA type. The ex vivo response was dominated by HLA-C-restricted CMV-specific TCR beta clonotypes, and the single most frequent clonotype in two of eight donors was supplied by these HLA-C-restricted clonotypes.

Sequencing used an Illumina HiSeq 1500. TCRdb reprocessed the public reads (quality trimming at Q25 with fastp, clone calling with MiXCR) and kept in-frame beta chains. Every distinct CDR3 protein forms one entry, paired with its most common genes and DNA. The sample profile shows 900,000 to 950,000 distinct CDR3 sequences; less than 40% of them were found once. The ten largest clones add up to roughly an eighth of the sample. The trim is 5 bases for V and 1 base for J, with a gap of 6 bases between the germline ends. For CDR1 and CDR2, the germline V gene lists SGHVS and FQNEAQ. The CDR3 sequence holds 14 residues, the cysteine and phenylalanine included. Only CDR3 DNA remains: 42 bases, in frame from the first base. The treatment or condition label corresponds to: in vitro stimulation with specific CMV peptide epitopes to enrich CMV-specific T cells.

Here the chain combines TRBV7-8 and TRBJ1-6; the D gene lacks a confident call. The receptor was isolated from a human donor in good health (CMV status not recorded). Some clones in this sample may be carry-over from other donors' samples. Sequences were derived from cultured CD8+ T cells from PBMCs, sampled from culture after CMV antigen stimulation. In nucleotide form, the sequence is TGTGCCAGCAGCGAGCTATCCTATAATTCACCCCTCCACTTT. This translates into CASSELSYNSPLHF.